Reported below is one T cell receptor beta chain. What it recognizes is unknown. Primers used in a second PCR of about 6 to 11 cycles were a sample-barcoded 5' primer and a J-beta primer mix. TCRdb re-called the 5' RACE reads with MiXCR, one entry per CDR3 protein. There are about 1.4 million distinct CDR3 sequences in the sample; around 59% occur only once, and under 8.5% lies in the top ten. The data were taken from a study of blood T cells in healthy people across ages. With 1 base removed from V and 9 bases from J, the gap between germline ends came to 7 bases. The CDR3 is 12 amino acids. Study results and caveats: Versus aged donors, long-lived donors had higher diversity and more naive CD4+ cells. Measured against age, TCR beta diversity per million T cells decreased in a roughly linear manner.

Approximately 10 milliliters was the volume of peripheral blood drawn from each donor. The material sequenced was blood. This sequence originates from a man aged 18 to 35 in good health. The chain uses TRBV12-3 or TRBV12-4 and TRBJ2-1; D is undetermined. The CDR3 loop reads CASSLDSFEQFF. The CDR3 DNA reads TGTGCCAGCAGTTTAGACAGTTTTGAGCAGTTCTTC.